This T cell receptor beta chain was found in a study of T cells in localized non-small cell lung cancer. V shed 7 bases and J 3 bases; nucleotides not matched to a gene: 16. The CDR3 loop spans 16 amino acids. Germline CDR1 reads GTSNPN; CDR2 reads SVGIG (reference sequence). Sequenced by immunoSEQ multiplex PCR; TCRdb stores in-frame clones only, minus some. Of under 150,000 clones detected, roughly 90% appear once; the ten largest clones hold over 1.5%. The rearrangement links TRBV30 to TRBJ2-7, with 9 bases identical to TRBD1. This sequence originates from a female donor aged 60 or older with stage I lung adenocarcinoma. The sequencing used peripheral blood, collected before any cancer treatment. The DNA for the CDR3 is TGTGCCTCACGATCTCTTAAGGGACAGGGAAGCTACGAGCAGTACTTC. It encodes CASRSLKGQGSYEQYF.